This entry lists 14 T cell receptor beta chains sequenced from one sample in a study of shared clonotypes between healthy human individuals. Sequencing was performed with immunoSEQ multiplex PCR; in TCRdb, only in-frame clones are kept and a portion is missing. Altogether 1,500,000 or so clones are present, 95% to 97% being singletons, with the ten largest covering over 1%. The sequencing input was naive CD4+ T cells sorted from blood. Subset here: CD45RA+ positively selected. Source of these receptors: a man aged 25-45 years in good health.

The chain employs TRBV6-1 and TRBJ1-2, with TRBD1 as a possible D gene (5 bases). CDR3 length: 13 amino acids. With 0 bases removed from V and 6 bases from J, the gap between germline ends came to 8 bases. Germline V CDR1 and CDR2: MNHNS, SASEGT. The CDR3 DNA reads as TGTGCCAGCAGTGAAGCGGGGCAGGATGGCTACACCTTC. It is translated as CASSEAGQDGYTF.

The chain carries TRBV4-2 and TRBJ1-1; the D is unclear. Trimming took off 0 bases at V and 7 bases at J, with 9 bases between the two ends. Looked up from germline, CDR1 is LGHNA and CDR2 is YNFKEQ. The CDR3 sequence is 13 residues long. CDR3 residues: CASSQDPHLEAFF. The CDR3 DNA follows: TGTGCCAGCAGCCAAGACCCGCACCTTGAAGCTTTCTTT.

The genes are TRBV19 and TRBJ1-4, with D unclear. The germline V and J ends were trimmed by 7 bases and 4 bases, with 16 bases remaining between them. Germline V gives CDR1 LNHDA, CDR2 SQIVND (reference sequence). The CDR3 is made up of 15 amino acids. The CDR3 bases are TGTGCCAGTAAAGAGGGAGGTCCGGGTAATGAAAAACTGTTTTTT. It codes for CASKEGGPGNEKLFF. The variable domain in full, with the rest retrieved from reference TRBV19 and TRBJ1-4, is DGGITQSPKYLFRKEGQNVTLSCEQNLNHDAMYWYRQDPGQGLRLIYYSQIVNDFQKGDIAEGYSVSREKKESFPLTVTSAQKNPTAFYLCASKEGGPGNEKLFFGSGTQLSVL.

In nucleotides, the CDR3 is TGTGCCAGCAGTTACTCCCGCCTAGACTCCTACGAGCAGTACTTC. This gives the protein CASSYSRLDSYEQYF. This chain connects TRBV6-5 to TRBJ2-7; D is unresolved. V lost 0 bases, J lost 0 bases, and 9 bases lay in between. Germline loops: CDR1 MNHEY, CDR2 SVGAGI. This CDR3 is built from 15 residues.

CDR3 coding DNA: TGTGCCAGCAGCTTACTAGCGGGAGGTTCCTCCTACGAGCAGTACTTC. The encoded protein is CASSLLAGGSSYEQYF. This rearrangement joins TRBV7-9 to TRBJ2-7; 11 nucleotides agree with TRBD2. This CDR3 comprises 16 residues. In germline, CDR1 is SEHNR, CDR2 FQNEAQ (reference sequence). The junction had 3 bases not matched to a gene; V was cut back by 2 bases and J by 0 bases.

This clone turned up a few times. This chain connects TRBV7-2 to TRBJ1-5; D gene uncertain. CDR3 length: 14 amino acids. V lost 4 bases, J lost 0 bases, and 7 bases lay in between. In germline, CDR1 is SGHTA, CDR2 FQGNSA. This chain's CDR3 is CASSSPYSNQPQHF. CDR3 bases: TGTGCCAGCAGCTCCCCCTATAGCAATCAGCCCCAGCATTTT.

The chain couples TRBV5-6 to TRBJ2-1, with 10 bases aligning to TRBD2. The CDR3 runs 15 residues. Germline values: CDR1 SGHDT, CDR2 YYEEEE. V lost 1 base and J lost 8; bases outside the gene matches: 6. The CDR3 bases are TGTGCCAGCAGCTTGTTGGCTAGCGGGAGCTATGAGCAGTTCTTC. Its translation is CASSLLASGSYEQFF.

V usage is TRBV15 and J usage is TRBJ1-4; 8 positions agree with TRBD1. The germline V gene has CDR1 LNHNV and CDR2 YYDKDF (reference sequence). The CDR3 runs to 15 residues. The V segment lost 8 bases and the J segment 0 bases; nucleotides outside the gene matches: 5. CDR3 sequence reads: CATGGQASTNEKLFF. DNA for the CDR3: TGTGCCACCGGGGGACAGGCTTCAACTAATGAAAAACTGTTTTTT.

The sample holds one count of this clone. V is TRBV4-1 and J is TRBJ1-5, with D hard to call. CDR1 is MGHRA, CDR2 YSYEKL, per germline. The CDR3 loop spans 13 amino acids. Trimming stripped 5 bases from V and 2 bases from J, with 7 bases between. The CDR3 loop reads CASSGGGNQPQHF. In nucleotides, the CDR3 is TGCGCCAGCAGCGGTGGGGGCAATCAGCCCCAGCATTTT.

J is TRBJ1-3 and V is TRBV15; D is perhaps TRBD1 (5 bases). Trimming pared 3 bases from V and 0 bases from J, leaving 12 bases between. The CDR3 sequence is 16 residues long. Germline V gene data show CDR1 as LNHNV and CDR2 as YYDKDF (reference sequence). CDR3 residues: CATSSLPGRSGNTIYF. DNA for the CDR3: TGTGCCACCAGCAGTTTACCAGGGCGCTCTGGAAACACCATATATTTT. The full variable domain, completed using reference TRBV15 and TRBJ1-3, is DAMVIQNPRYQVTQFGKPVTLSCSQTLNHNVMYWYQQKSSQAPKLLFHYYDKDFNNEADTPDNFQSRRPNTSFCFLDIRSPGLGDTAMYLCATSSLPGRSGNTIYFGEGSWLTVV.

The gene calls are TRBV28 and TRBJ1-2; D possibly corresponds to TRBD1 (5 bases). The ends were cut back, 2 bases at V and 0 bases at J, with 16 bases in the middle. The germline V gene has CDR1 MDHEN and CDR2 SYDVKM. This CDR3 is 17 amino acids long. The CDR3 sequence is CASSLTQGLGANYGYTF. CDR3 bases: TGTGCCAGCAGTTTAACCCAGGGTTTGGGAGCTAACTATGGCTACACCTTC.

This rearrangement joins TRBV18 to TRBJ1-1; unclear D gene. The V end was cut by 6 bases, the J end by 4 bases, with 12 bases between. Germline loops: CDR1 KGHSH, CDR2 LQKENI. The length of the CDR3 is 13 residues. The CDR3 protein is CASSEKVATEAFF. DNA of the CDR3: TGTGCCAGCTCCGAAAAGGTCGCCACTGAAGCTTTCTTT.

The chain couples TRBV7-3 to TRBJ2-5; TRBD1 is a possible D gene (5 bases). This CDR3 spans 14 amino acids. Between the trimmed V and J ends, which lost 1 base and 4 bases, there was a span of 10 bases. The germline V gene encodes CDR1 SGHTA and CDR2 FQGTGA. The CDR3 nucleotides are TGTGCCAGCAGCTTAAGTCCGCAGGGAGAGACCCAGTACTTC. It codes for CASSLSPQGETQYF.

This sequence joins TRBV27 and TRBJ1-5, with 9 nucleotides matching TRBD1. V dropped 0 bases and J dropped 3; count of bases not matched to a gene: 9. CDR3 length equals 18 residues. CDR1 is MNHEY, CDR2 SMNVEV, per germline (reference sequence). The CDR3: CASSLSPTGTGLNQPQHF. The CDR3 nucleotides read TGTGCCAGCAGTTTATCGCCTACCGGGACAGGGCTCAATCAGCCCCAGCATTTT.